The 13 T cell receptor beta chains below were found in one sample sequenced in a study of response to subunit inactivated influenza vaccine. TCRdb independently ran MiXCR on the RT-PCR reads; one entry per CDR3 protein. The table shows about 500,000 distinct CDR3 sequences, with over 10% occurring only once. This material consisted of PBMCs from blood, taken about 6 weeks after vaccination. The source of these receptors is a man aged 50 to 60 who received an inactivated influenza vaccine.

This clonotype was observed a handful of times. CDR3 loop: CAISEPQPSGGYNEQFF. The DNA for the CDR3 is TGTGCCATCAGTGAGCCCCAACCCAGCGGGGGGTACAATGAGCAGTTCTTC. The gene calls are TRBV10-3 and TRBJ2-1; 9 nucleotides agree with TRBD2. V lost 2 bases and J lost 4; bases outside the gene matches: 9. Germline lookup yields CDR1 ENHRY and CDR2 SYGVKD. The CDR3 has 17 amino acids.

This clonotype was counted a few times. The CDR3 loop reads CASSFYSSYEQYF. The CDR3 bases are TGTGCCAGCAGCTTTTACTCCTCCTACGAGCAGTACTTC. The chain has TRBV7-2 and TRBJ2-7, with D uncertain. This CDR3 has 13 residues. V gave up 3 bases and J gave up 0 bases, with 6 bases separating them. The germline CDR1 and CDR2 sequences are SGHTA and FQGNSA. Together with reference TRBV7-2 and TRBJ2-7, the CDR3 gives the full variable domain: GAGVSQSPSNKVTEKGKDVELRCDPISGHTALYWYRQSLGQGLEFLIYFQGNSAPDKSGLPSDRFSAERTGGSVSTLTIQRTQQEDSAVYLCASSFYSSYEQYFGPGTRLTVT.

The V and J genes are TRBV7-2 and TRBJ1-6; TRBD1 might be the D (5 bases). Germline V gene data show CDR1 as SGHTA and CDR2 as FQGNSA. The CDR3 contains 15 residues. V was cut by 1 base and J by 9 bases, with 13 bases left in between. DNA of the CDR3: TGTGCCAGCAGCTTAGTGTCAGGGTCGGGTTCACCCCTCCACTTT. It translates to CASSLVSGSGSPLHF.

The DNA for the CDR3 is TGCAGTGCTAGTGGTCGGCAGGCGAACACCGGGGAGCTGTTTTTT. Amino acids: CSASGRQANTGELFF. The V and J genes are TRBV20-1 and TRBJ2-2; D is ambiguous. The CDR3 is 15 residues long. Germline V gives CDR1 DFQATT, CDR2 SNEGSKA (reference sequence). V was shortened by 3 bases and J by 0 bases, with 11 bases between the two germline ends.

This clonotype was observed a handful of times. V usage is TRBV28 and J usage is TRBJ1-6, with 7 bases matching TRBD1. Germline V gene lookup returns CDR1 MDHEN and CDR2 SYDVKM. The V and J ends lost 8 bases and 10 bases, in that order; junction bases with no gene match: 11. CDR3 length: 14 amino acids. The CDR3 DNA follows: TGTGCCAGCGAATCGACAGGGTTAAACTCACCCCTCCACTTT. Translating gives CASESTGLNSPLHF.

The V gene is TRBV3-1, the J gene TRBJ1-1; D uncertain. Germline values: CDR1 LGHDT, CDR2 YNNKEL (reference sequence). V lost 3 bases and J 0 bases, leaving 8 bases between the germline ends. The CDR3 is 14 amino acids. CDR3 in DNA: TGTGCCAGCAGCCACCTGTATTTGAACACTGAAGCTTTCTTT. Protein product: CASSHLYLNTEAFF.

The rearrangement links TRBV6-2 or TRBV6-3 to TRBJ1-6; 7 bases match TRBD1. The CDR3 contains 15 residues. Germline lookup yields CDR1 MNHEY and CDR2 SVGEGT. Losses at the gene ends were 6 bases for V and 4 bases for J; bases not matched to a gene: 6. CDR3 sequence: CASRTSGQYNSPLHF. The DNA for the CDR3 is TGTGCCAGCAGAACTTCGGGACAGTATAATTCACCCCTCCACTTT.

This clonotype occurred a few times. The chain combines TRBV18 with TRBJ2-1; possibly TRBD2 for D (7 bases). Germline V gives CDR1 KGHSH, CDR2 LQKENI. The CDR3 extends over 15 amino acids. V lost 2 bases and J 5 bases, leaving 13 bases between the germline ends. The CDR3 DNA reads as TGTGCCAGCTCACCAGCGGCGGGGGCGAACAATGAGCAGTTCTTC. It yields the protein CASSPAAGANNEQFF.

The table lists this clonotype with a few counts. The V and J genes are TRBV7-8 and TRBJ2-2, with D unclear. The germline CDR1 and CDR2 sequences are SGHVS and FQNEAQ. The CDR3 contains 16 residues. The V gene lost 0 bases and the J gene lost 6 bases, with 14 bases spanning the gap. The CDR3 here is CASSLALSSSSGELFF. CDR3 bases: TGTGCCAGCAGCTTAGCCCTGAGTTCTAGTTCCGGGGAGCTGTTTTTT.

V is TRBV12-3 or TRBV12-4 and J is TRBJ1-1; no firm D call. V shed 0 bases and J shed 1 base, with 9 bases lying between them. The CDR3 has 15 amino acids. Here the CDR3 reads CASSLALWANTEAFF. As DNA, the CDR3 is TGTGCCAGCAGTTTAGCGCTTTGGGCGAACACTGAAGCTTTCTTT.

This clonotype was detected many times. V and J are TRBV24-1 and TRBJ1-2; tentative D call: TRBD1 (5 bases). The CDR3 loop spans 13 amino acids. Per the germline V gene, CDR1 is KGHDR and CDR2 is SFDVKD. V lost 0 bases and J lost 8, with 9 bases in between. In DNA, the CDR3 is TGTGCCACCAGTGATTTGAGGGGAGGAGGCTACACCTTC. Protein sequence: CATSDLRGGGYTF.

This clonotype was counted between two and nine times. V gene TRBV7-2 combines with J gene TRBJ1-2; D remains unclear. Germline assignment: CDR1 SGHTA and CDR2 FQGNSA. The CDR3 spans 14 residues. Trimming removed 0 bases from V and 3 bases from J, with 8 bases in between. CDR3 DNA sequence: TGTGCCAGCAGCTTAGCTTGGACGGACTATGGCTACACCTTC. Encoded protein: CASSLAWTDYGYTF.

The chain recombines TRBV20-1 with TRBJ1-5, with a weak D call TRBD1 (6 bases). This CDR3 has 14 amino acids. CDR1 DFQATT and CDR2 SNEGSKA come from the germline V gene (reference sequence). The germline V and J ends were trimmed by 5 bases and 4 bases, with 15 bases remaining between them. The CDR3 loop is CSAPRTGQNQPQHF. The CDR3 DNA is TGCAGTGCTCCCCGAACAGGGCAAAATCAGCCCCAGCATTTT.